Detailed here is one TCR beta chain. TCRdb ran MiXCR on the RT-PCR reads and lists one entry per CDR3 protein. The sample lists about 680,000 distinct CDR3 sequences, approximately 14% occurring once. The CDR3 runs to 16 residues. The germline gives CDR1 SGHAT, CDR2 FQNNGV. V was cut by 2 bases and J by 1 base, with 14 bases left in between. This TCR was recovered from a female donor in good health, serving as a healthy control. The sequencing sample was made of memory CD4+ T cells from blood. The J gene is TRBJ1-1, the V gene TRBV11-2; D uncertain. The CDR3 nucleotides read TGTGCCAGCAGCTTAACCTCTGCGACGGGGAACACTGAAGCTTTCTTT. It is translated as CASSLTSATGNTEAFF.